This T cell receptor (beta chain) was captured in a study of Graves' ophthalmopathy and Graves' hyperthyroidism (dated by TCRdb to 2016 to 2019). Context from the whole study: Stable hyperthyroidism was defined as no progression to ophthalmopathy within 18 months of follow-up. To explore V-J signatures that separate ophthalmopathy from hyperthyroidism, a discovery set of about 98 patients was enrolled, consisting of more than 40 with ophthalmopathy and about 60 with stable hyperthyroidism. Once sampling was done, hyperthyroidism patients were given methimazole at a starting dose of 30 mg daily, while ophthalmopathy patients were given high-dose intravenous methylprednisolone. In total, 135 blood samples were TCR-sequenced: 40 to 45 ophthalmopathy, about 75 hyperthyroidism and roughly 17 hyperthyroidism-to-ophthalmopathy patients. For independent validation, a separate cohort was made up of 18 hyperthyroidism patients plus 17 patients who later progressed from hyperthyroidism to ophthalmopathy. In roughly 6 hyperthyroidism patients, T-cell repertoires of thyroid tissue and blood were compared. The study used TCR beta repertoire signatures to distinguish Graves' ophthalmopathy from Graves' hyperthyroidism and to predict progression to ophthalmopathy. General findings and caveats noted by the study authors: In validation, the model predicted ophthalmopathy progression with about 64% sensitivity and around 72% specificity; 12 predicted patients were CT-confirmed with GO in a median of roughly 6.8 months. Ophthalmopathy was separated from stable hyperthyroidism by the 13-signature model with roughly 87% sensitivity and approximately 84% specificity in cross-validation and with 80%/75% in the test set. Most of the expanded thyroid clonotypes with a frequency above 0.001 were also detected in blood, and it was suggested that the thyroid immune response may be reflected by blood repertoires. No statistical method was used to predetermine the sample size, and group allocation was not hidden from the investigators.

The germline ends are 19 bases apart after V is trimmed by 6 bases and J by 5 bases. Taken from cysteine to phenylalanine, the CDR3 has 15 residues. Of the read, only the CDR3 DNA is kept; its 45 bases are in frame from base 1. CDR1 is given as MDHEN and CDR2 as SYDVKM, both from the germline V gene. On this clonotype: The clone's antigen remains unknown. The input lacks base qualities; no much larger clone sits a single base away.

The hyperthyroidism patients were 18 to 65 years old and newly diagnosed, with a disease duration of less than 2 months. Patients with other autoimmune diseases, uncontrolled infections, pregnancy or lactation were excluded from the study. Diagnosis was based on clinical symptoms, serum thyroxine, TRAb, thyroid ultrasound and orbital computed tomography. Total RNA was extracted with Trizol reagent and quality-checked on an Agilent 2100 Bioanalyzer. For repertoire sequencing, TCR beta CDR3 regions were amplified from RNA transcripts. The first round of RT-PCR was done with HTBI primers and the Qiagen OneStep RT-PCR kit, and was followed by a second round of multiplex PCR, then size selection and purification. Libraries were sequenced paired-end with 100 bp reads on an Illumina HiSeq2000. Per the authors' processing: SOAPnuke was used for read processing, and reads with adapters, uncalled bases, a mean Phred below 15, or no exact constant-primer or identifier match were discarded. High-quality paired reads were merged with COPE v1.2.5. Each unique nucleotide sequence was defined as a clonotype, and clonotypes were aligned to IMGT TRB V, D and J references with MiTCR v1.1. Analysis was restricted to V-J combinations with a frequency above 0.0001, which covered 98% to 99.2% of repertoires. For each V-J combination, a TCR clonal expansion and chaos score was defined as the ratio of F50 clonal expansion to chaos observed in the TCRdist matrix. Welch's t-statistics and random forest were used to narrow the features down to over ten V-J combinations, which were then fed into a naive Bayes classifier. The similarity between thyroid and blood repertoires was quantified using the Morisita-Horn index. TCRdb reworked the public reads: Q25 trimming with fastp, MiXCR clone assembly, productive beta chains retained. Each entry is one CDR3 protein sequence, shown with its most common DNA and genes. In this record, the V and J calls reflect TCRdb's handling and not the investigators' own analysis. The sample data list around 1.1 million distinct CDR3 sequences, and about two fifths of these were observed just once. Jointly, the top ten make up 11% of the sample.

The source material was peripheral blood or thyroid tissue (not recorded which). The origin of this receptor is an adult man with Graves' hyperthyroidism. The sequence is built from TRBV28 and TRBJ2-5, and TRBD2 may be the D gene, going by 6 matching bases. At the DNA level, the sequence is TGTGCCAGCAGCAATCGACTAGAATGGGGGGAGACCCAGTACTTC. Its product reads: CASSNRLEWGETQYF.